The T cell receptor (beta chain) under discussion was sequenced for a study of blood T cell repertoires in COVID-19. Study details: Specimens from acute and convalescent COVID-19 originated in the United States, Italy and Spain. PBMCs, B-cell-depleted T cells, or T cells were the source of the cDNA or gDNA that made up the material.

The CDR3 runs 18 residues. Germline values: CDR1 SGHTA, CDR2 FQGNSA. J gave up 4 bases and V 2 bases, and 12 bases lay outside the gene matches. Original data processing: Estimated nucleated cell counts came from reference gene primer amplification. Data came from immunoSEQ multiplex PCR; TCRdb stores just in-frame clones and leaves some out. That table supplies the V and J calls and clone size; D and trimming were determined from the DNA. This table holds about 250,000 clones, 88% found once. This TCR came from a woman in her forties or fifties who had recovered from COVID-19. The chain links TRBV7-2 to TRBJ2-2, with TRBD2 matching over 8 bases. Sequencing was performed on PBMCs or T cells enriched from blood (not recorded which). In DNA form, the CDR3 reads TGTGCCAGCAGCTTAAATCGGGTCCGGGAGGGAGTCACCGGGGAGCTGTTTTTT. Amino acids: CASSLNRVREGVTGELFF.